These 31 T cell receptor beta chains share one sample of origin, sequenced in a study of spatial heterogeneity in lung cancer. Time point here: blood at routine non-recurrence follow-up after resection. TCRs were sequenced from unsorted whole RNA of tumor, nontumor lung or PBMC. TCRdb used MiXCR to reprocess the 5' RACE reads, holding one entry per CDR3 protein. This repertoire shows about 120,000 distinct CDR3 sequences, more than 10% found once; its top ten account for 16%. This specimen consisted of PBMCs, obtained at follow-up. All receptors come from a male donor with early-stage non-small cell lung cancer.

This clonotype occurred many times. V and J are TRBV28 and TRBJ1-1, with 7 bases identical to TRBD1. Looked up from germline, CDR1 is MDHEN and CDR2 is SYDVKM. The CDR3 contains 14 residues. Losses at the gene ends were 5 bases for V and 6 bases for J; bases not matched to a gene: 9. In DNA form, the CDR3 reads TGTGCCAGCAGTCTGACAGGGTGGAGGCCTGAAGCTTTCTTT. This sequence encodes CASSLTGWRPEAFF.

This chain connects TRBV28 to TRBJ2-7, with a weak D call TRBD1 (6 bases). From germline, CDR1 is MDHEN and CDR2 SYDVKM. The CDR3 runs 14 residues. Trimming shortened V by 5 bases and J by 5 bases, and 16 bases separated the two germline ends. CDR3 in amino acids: CASSTTGFGHEQYF. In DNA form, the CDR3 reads TGTGCCAGCAGTACCACAGGGTTTGGGCACGAGCAGTACTTC.

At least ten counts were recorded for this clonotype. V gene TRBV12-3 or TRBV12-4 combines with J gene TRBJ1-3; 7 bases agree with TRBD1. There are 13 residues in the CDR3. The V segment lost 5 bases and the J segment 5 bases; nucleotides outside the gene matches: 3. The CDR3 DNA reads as TGTGCCAGCAGTACACAGGGGAGAAACACCATATATTTT. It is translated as CASSTQGRNTIYF.

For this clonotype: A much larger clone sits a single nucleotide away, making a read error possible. CDR3 sequence reads: CSVEDRAGEETQYF. DNA for the CDR3: TGCAGCGTTGAAGATAGAGCGGGGGAGGAGACCCAGTACTTC. The rearrangement uses TRBV29-1 and TRBJ2-5; 8 bases agree with TRBD2. This CDR3 has 14 residues. With V trimmed by 0 bases and J by 5 bases, 5 bases remained unmatched. Germline V gene lookup returns CDR1 SQVTM and CDR2 ANQGSEA.

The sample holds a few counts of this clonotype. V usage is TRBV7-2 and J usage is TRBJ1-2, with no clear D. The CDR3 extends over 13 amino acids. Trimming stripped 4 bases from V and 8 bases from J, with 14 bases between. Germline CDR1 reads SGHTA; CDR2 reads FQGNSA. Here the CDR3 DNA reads TGTGCCAGCAGCTCCGGAGACCGCCGGGGCTACACCTTC. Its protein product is CASSSGDRRGYTF.

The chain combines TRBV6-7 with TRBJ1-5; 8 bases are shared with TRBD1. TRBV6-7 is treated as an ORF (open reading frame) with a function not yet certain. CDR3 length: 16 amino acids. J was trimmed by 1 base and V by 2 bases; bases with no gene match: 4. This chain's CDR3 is CASSYSQGASNQPQHF. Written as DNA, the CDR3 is TGTGCCAGCAGTTACAGTCAGGGGGCGAGCAATCAGCCCCAGCATTTT.

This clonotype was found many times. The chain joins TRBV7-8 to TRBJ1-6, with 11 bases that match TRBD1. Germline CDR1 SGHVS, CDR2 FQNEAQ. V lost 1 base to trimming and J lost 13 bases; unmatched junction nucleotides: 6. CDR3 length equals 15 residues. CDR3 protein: CASSLGTDRGLPLHF. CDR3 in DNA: TGTGCCAGCAGCTTAGGGACGGACAGGGGGCTTCCCCTCCACTTT.

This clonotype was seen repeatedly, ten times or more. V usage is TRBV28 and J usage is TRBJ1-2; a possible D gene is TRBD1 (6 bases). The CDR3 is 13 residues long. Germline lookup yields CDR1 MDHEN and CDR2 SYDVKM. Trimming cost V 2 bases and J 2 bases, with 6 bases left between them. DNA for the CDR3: TGTGCCAGCAGTTTAACAGGGAACTATGGCTACACCTTC. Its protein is CASSLTGNYGYTF.

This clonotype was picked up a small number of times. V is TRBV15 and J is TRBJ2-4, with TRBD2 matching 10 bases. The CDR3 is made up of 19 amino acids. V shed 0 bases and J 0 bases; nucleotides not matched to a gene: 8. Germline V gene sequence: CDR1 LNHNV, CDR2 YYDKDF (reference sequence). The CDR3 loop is CATSRDRLAGDVAKNIQYF. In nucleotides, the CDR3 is TGTGCCACCAGCAGAGATCGCCTAGCGGGGGACGTAGCCAAAAACATTCAGTACTTC.

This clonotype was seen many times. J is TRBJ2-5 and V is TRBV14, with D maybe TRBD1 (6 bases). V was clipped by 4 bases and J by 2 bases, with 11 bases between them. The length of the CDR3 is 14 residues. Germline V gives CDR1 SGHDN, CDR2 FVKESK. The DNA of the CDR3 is TGTGCCAGCAGCCCCTGGACAGTTCAAGAGACCCAGTACTTC. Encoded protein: CASSPWTVQETQYF.

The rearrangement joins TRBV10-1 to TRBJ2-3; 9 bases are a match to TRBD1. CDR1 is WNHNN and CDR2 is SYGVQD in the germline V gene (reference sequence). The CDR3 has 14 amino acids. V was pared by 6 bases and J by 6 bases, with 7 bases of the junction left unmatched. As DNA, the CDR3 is TGCGCCAGCAGGATGGGGACAGGGACCGATACGCAGTATTTT. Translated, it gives CASRMGTGTDTQYF.

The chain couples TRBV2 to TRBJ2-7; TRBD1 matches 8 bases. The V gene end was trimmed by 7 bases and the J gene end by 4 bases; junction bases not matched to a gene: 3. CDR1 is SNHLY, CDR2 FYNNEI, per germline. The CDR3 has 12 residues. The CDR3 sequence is CASTDRGYEQYF. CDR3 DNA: TGTGCCAGCACTGACAGGGGTTACGAGCAGTACTTC. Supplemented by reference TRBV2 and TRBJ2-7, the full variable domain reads EPEVTQTPSHQVTQMGQEVILRCVPISNHLYFYWYRQILGQKVEFLVSFYNNEISEKSEIFDDQFSVERPDGSNFTLKIRSTKLEDSAMYFCASTDRGYEQYFGPGTRLTVT.

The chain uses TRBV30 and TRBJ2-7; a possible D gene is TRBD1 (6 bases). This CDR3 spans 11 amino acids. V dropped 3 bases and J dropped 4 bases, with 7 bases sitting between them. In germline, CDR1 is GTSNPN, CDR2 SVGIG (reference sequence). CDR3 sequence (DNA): TGTGCCTGGAGGACAGGTTACGAGCAGTACTTC. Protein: CAWRTGYEQYF.

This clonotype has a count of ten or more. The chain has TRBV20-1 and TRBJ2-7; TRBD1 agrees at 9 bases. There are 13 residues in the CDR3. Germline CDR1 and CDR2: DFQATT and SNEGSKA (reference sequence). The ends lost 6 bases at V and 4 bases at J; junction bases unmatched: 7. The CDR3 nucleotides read TGCAGTGCGACCGGGACAGGGTCGTACGAGCAGTACTTC. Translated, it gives CSATGTGSYEQYF.

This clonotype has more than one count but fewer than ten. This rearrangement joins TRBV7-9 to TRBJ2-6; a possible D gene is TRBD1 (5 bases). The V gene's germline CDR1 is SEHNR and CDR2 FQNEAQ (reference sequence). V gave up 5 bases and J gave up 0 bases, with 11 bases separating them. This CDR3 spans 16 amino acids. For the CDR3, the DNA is TGTGCCAGCAGCCCAGGGCCAGTCTCTGGGGCCAACGTCCTGACTTTC. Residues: CASSPGPVSGANVLTF. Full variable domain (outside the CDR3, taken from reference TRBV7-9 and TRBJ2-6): DTGVSQNPRHKITKRGQNVTFRCDPISEHNRLYWYRQTLGQGPEFLTYFQNEAQLEKSRLLSDRFSAERPKGSFSTLEIQRTEQGDSAMYLCASSPGPVSGANVLTFGAGSRLTVL.

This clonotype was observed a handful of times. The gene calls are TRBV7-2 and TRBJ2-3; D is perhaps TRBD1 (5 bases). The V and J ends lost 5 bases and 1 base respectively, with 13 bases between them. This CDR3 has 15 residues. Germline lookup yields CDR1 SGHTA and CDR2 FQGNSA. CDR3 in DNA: TGTGCCAGCAGCACAGGCCTGCTGCGCACAGATACGCAGTATTTT. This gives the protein CASSTGLLRTDTQYF.

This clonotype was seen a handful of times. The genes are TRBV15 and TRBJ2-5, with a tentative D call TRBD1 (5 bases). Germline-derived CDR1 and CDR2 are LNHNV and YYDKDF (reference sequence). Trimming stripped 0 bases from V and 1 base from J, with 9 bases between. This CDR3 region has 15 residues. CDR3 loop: CATSRDRAGQETQYF. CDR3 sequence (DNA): TGTGCCACCAGCAGAGACAGGGCCGGCCAAGAGACCCAGTACTTC.

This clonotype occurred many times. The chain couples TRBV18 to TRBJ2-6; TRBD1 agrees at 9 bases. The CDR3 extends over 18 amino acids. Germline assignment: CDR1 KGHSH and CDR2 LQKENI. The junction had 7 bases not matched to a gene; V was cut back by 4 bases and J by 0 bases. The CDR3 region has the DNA TGTGCCAGCTCACTCACGGGACAGGGACGCTCTGGGGCCAACGTCCTGACTTTC. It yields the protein CASSLTGQGRSGANVLTF. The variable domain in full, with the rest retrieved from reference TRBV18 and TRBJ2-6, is NAGVMQNPRHLVRRRGQEARLRCSPMKGHSHVYWYRQLPEEGLKFMVYLQKENIIDESGMPKERFSAEFPKEGPSILRIQQVVRGDSAAYFCASSLTGQGRSGANVLTFGAGSRLTVL.

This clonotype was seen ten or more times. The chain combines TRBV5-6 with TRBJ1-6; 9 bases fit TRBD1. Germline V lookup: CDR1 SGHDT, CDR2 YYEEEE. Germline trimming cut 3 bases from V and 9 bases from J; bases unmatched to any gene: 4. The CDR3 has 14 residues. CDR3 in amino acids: CASSSRDRASPLHF. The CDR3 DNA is TGTGCCAGCAGCTCCCGGGACAGGGCTTCACCCCTCCACTTT.

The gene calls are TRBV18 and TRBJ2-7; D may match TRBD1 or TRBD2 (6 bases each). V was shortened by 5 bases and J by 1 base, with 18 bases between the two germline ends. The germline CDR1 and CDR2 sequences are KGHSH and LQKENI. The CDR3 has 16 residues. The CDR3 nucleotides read TGTGCCAGCTCATCGACTAGACAGGAGGGGTCCTACGAGCAGTACTTC. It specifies CASSSTRQEGSYEQYF.

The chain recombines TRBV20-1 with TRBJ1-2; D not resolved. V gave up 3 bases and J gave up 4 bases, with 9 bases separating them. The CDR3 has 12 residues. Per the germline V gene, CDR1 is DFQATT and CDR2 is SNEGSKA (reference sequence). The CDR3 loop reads CSARIPGYGYTF. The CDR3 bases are TGCAGTGCTAGGATTCCAGGCTATGGCTACACCTTC.

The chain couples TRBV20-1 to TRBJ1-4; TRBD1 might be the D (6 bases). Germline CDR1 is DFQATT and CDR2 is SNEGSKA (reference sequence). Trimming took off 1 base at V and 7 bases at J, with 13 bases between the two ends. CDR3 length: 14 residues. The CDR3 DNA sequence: TGCAGTGCTAGAGGCCTCGGGGGCGGTGAAAAACTGTTTTTT. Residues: CSARGLGGGEKLFF.

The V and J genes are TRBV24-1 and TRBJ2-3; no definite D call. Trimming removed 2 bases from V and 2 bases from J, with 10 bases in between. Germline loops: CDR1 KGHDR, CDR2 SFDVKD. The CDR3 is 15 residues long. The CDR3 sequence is CATSDSRTLTDTQYF. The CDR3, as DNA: TGTGCCACCAGTGATTCTAGGACGCTCACAGATACGCAGTATTTT.

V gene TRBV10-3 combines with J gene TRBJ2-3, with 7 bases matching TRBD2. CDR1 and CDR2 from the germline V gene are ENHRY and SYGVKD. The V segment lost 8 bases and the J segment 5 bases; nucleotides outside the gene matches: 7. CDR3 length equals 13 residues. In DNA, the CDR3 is TGTGCCATCGCGGTGGCGGGGGTAGATACGCAGTATTTT. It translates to CAIAVAGVDTQYF.

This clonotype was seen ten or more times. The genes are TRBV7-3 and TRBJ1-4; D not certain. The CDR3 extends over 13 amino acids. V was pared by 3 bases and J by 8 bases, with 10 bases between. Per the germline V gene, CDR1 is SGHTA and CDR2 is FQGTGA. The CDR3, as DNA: TGTGCCAGCAGCTTGGCCCCCGGGGAAAAACTGTTTTTT. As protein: CASSLAPGEKLFF.

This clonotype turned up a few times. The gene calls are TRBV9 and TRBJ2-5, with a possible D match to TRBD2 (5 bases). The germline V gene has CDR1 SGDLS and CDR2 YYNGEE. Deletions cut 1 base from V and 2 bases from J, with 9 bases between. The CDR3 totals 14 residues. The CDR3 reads CASSVHSGQETQYF. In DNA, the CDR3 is TGTGCCAGCAGCGTACACAGCGGACAAGAGACCCAGTACTTC.

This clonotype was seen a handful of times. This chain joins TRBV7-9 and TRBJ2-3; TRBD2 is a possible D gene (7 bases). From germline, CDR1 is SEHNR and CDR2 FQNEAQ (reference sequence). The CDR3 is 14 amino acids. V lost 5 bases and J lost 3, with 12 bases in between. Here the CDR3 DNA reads TGTGCCAGCAGCCTGGGGGGGCCTACAGATACGCAGTATTTT. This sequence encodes CASSLGGPTDTQYF.

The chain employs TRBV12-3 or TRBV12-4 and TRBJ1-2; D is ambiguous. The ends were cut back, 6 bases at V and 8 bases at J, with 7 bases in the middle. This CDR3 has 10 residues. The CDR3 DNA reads TGTGCCAGCAGCCGTAGGGGCTACACCTTC. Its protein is CASSRRGYTF.

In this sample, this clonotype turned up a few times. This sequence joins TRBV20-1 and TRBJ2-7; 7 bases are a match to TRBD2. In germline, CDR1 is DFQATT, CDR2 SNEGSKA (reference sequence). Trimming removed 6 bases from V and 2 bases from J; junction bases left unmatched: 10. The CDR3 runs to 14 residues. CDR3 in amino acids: CSAPGGTPPYEQYF. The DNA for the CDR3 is TGCAGTGCCCCCGGGGGGACTCCTCCCTACGAGCAGTACTTC.

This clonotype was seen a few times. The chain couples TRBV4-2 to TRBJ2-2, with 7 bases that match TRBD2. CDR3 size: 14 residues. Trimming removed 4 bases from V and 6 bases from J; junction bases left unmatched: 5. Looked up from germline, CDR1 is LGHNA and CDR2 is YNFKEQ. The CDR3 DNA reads TGTGCCAGCAGCCGCAGCGGGGTCGCCGGGGAGCTGTTTTTT. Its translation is CASSRSGVAGELFF.

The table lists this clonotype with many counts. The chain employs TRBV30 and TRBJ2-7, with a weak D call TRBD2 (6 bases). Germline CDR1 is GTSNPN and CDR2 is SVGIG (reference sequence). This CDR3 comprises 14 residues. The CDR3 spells CAARVGGGGYEQYF. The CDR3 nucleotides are TGTGCAGCCAGAGTCGGGGGAGGAGGCTACGAGCAGTACTTC.